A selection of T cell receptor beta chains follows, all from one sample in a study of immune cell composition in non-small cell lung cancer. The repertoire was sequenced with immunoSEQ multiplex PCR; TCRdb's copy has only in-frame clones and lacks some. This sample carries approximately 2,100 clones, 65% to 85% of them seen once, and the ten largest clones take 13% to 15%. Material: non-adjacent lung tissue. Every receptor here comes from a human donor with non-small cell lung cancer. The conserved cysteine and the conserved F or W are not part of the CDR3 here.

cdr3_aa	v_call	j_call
ASSSGGTTYNEQF	TRBV19	TRBJ2-1
ASSSGTGSGNEQF	TRBV5-1	TRBJ2-1
ATSSLGGDTQY	TRBV15	TRBJ2-3
ASSLQTSGNSPQY	TRBV27	TRBJ2-3
ASSGVTGANYGYT	TRBV5-5	TRBJ1-2
ASSLGQTYEQY	TRBV11-2	TRBJ2-7
ASSRRDRNTEAF	TRBV19	TRBJ1-1
ASSPGQGFGNTEAF	TRBV2	TRBJ1-1
ASSPATSGSQY	TRBV10-1	TRBJ2-7
ASGGSGSYEQY	TRBV28	TRBJ2-7
ASILGRGPTYYGYT	TRBV5-6	TRBJ1-2